This record covers a single T cell receptor beta chain. Authors' data handling: Cell counts per sample came from amplifying reference gene primers. Here immunoSEQ multiplex PCR was the method, and the copy in TCRdb shows in-frame clones only, minus some. V, J and clone size are those of that table, while D and trimming were read from the DNA. This sample has roughly 300,000 clones, with around 83% found just once. This entry comes from a study of blood T cell repertoires in COVID-19. Study-wide context: Donors in the United States, Italy and Spain gave samples during acute or convalescent COVID-19. The cDNA or gDNA used as material had been derived from T cells, B-cell-depleted T cells, or PBMCs.

V dropped 4 bases and J dropped 8 bases, with 16 bases sitting between them. CDR3 length: 14 amino acids. Germline V gives CDR1 SGHNT, CDR2 YYREEE (reference sequence). The material sequenced was peripheral blood. The sequence was collected from a woman between 45 and 65 years old with acute or convalescent COVID-19. The chain is built from TRBV5-4 and TRBJ2-4, with a weak D call TRBD1 (5 bases). CDR3 sequence (DNA): TGTGCCAGCAGCGGAGACAGAGACATGGACATTCAGTACTTC. It codes for CASSGDRDMDIQYF.